The rows below give T cell receptor beta chains drawn from one sample of a study of PD-1 blockade in classical Hodgkin lymphoma. Repertoires were generated with immunoSEQ multiplex PCR, while TCRdb's copy carries only in-frame clones and drops some. The sample carries fewer than 100,000 clones, roughly nine tenths recorded once. The sample here was peripheral blood mononuclear cells (PBMCs), taken at baseline. Receptor source: a human donor with classical Hodgkin lymphoma. Both conserved end residues are part of each CDR3.

TRBJ2-3 TRBV5-1 CASSLRQSTDTQYF
TRBJ2-7 TRBV5-1 CASSSPRGQSSYEQYF
TRBJ2-5 TRBV7-7 CASSLAGMVETQYF
TRBJ2-5 TRBV5-1 CASSPVPGTQETQYF
TRBJ2-7 TRBV27 CASSYRQGGYEQYF
TRBJ2-1 TRBV5-5 CASSLAGGEYNEQFF
TRBJ2-7 TRBV7-2 CASSPSAAYEQYF
TRBJ1-1 TRBV27 CASSPPRGNGNTEAFF
TRBJ1-2 TRBV6-1 CASHEEVFGYTF
TRBJ2-5 TRBV5-1 CASATGTSGKGGETQYF
TRBJ1-1 TRBV19 CASSIRGRGTEAFF
TRBJ2-2 TRBV7-2 CASSRVGGRGTGELFF
TRBJ1-5 TRBV30 CAWSVGGYQPQHF
TRBJ2-7 TRBV4-1 CASSQEGQVQMSYEQYF
TRBJ2-1 TRBV11-1 CASSSGLAYNEQFF
TRBJ2-7 TRBV6-5 CASSYSRAAYEQYF
TRBJ1-2 TRBV27 CASSWGVGNYGYTF
TRBJ2-3 TRBV6-1 CASSPYADTQYF
TRBJ2-3 TRBV18 CASSHDRTDTQYF
TRBJ1-3 TRBV30 CAWRGGRGPGNTIYF
TRBJ2-2 TRBV28 CASSFAGPWGKNTGELFF
TRBJ2-3 TRBV10-2 CASKDRGLSDTQYF
TRBJ2-7 TRBV4-2 CASSRQPGASYEQYF
TRBJ2-5 TRBV7-9 CASSLSLAGRETQYF
TRBJ2-5 TRBV7-9 CASSLEWELGTQYF
TRBJ2-5 TRBV19 CASSPLAGSQETQYF
TRBJ2-1 TRBV18 CASSPGTSGSFYNEQFF
TRBJ1-5 TRBV19 CASQRGQEINQPQHF
TRBJ2-1 TRBV6-5 CASSSERDRYNEQFF
TRBJ1-2 TRBV27 CASSLHQKNYGYTF
TRBJ2-7 TRBV27 CASSLRSGQGNEQYF
TRBJ2-7 TRBV7-2 CASSFQRGIPYEQYF
TRBJ2-3 TRBV18 CASSSTGTSALSTDTQYF
TRBJ2-3 TRBV5-1 CASSLALAGTDTQYF
TRBJ1-1 TRBV5-1 CASSPEHGLNTEAFF
TRBJ1-2 TRBV11-2 CASSLDQDRGIYGYTF
TRBJ2-7 TRBV5-1 CASSPGTGSYEQYF
TRBJ2-7 TRBV18 CASSPTSGPTYEQYF
TRBJ2-7 TRBV4-3 CASSFRGGRAYEQYF
TRBJ1-2 TRBV5-5 CASSLVGTGGNYGYTF
TRBJ2-1 TRBV6-5 CASTRGLAGINEQFF
TRBJ1-1 TRBV27 CASGGFMNTEAFF
TRBJ1-5 TRBV7-2 CASSPEGNQPQHF
TRBJ2-7 TRBV6-5 CASGTSSGRYEQYF
TRBJ1-2 TRBV19 CASSGDRPGGSYGYTF
TRBJ2-7 TRBV7-2 CASSPQGGVYEQYF
TRBJ1-6 TRBV6-9 CASSYVIQGAAGSPLHF
TRBJ1-4 TRBV5-1 CASSLDRSGEKLFF
TRBJ1-5 TRBV27 CASSSDRSSNQPQHF